This record covers a single T cell receptor (beta chain). The target antigen is unknown. The data were taken from a study of identical twins' blood T cells. Study-wide context: Roughly six alpha and about 6 beta libraries together yielded some 50 million reads. Study conclusions and caveats: Abundant TCRbeta CDR3s overlapped more between twins than with unrelated donors. Twins reportedly had markedly more similar V usage than unrelated donors, even among out-of-frame TCRbeta clonotypes.

TCRdb recomputed calls from the 5' RACE reads with MiXCR, one row per CDR3 protein. This sample has roughly 380,000 distinct CDR3 sequences, with about 28% found just once. The CDR3 has 14 amino acids. CDR1 and CDR2 from the germline V gene are SGHTA and FQGNSA. Likely shared infections and vaccines: all three twin pairs were reared together. The TCR was taken from a woman aged 18-50 years in good health. Material: PBMCs. This chain links TRBV7-2 with TRBJ2-3, with 8 bases fitting TRBD2. CDR3 DNA sequence: TGTGGCAGTAGCGGGGAAGGTGGGACAGATACGCAGTATTTT. Encoded protein: CGSSGEGGTDTQYF.